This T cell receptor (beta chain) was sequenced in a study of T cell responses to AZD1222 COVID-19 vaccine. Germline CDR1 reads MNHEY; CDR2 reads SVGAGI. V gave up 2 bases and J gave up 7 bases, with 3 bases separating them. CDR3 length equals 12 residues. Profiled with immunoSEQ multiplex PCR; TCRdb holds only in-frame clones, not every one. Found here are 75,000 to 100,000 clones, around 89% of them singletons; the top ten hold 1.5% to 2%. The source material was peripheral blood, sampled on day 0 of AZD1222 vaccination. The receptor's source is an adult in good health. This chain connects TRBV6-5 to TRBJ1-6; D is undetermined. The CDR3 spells CASSYNNSPLHF. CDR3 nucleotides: TGTGCCAGCAGTTACAACAATTCACCCCTCCACTTT.